This TCR beta chain is from a study of T cells in localized non-small cell lung cancer. The CDR3 has 16 amino acids. Germline values: CDR1 MNHNS, CDR2 SASEGT. V lost 0 bases, J lost 5 bases, and 16 bases lay in between. Using immunoSEQ multiplex PCR, the repertoire was profiled, and TCRdb retains in-frame clones only, with some absent. The sample contains about 13,000 clones, 75% to 90% of which appear only once. This clone was counted a single time. The sequences come from peripheral blood, collected before any cancer treatment. The sequence came from a male donor at least 60 years old with stage I squamous cell lung carcinoma. The V call is TRBV6-1, the J call TRBJ1-2, with D possibly matching TRBD1 (6 bases). The CDR3 bases are TGTGCCAGCAGTGAAGCAGACGGGGGCGGAGGATATGGCTACACCTTC. It yields the protein CASSEADGGGGYGYTF.